The 15 T cell receptor beta chains given below trace back to one sample, sequenced in a study of post-analysis software for immune sequencing data (dated by TCRdb to between 2015 and 2017). General study outcomes and caveats: A handful of TRBV segments, including TRBV5-6, TRBV5-1 and TRBV20-1, were significantly more frequent in patients than controls.

Library creation used PCR. TCRdb shows the sequencer as Illumina HiSeq 2500. Unique molecular identifiers were incorporated into TCR beta cDNA libraries to reduce PCR and sequencing biases. TCRdb applied fastp at Q25 and MiXCR to the public reads, then kept only in-frame beta chains. Under each unique CDR3 protein, matching rows form one entry showing the most common genes and DNA. Here the sample has about 820,000 distinct CDR3 sequences; approximately 53% occur a single time. Together, the top ten hold 4.6% of the sample. Their specific antigens are unknown. Sequencing used blood. All receptors come from a girl between 10 and 17 years old with multiple sclerosis.

CDR3 DNA: TGTGCCAGCAGCGGGGCCCACAATCAGCCCCAGCATTTT. Translation: CASSGAHNQPQHF. The chain is built from TRBV7-9 and TRBJ1-5; perhaps TRBD1 as D (5 bases). The CDR3 has 13 residues. CDR1 is SEHNR and CDR2 is FQNEAQ in the germline V gene (reference sequence). Trimming removed 5 bases from V and 3 bases from J, with 8 bases in between.

This sequence joins TRBV3-1 and TRBJ2-4, with D possibly TRBD1 on 5 matching bases. CDR1 and CDR2 (germline): LGHDT, YNNKEL (reference sequence). CDR3 length: 14 residues. The V end lost 5 bases, the J end lost 5 bases, and 13 bases lay between the germline ends. The CDR3: CASSDRRVQNIQYF. CDR3 DNA: TGTGCCAGCAGCGATCGCAGGGTGCAAAACATTCAGTACTTC.

This clonotype was counted only a few times. The J gene is TRBJ2-7, the V gene TRBV20-1; 10 bases line up with TRBD2. Germline-derived CDR1 and CDR2 are DFQATT and SNEGSKA (reference sequence). The V and J ends lost 2 bases and 5 bases, in that order; junction bases with no gene match: 15. There are 17 residues in the CDR3. CDR3 loop: CSARLRLAGVIWDEQYF. The CDR3 nucleotides read TGCAGTGCTAGATTGCGGCTAGCGGGGGTCATTTGGGACGAGCAGTACTTC.

The rearrangement uses TRBV19 and TRBJ1-1, with 7 bases that match TRBD1. Germline lookup yields CDR1 LNHDA and CDR2 SQIVND (reference sequence). Trimming at V came to 6 bases and at J to 4 bases, leaving 8 bases not matched to a gene. The CDR3 runs to 14 residues. In DNA, the CDR3 is TGTGCCAGTAGGGGGAGACAGGGAGTCACTGAAGCTTTCTTT. Its translation: CASRGRQGVTEAFF.

This clonotype was detected once. The chain couples TRBV6-1 to TRBJ2-4; D is uncertain. The J call could be wrong; TRBJ2-7 is a better fit for the DNA end. Germline values: CDR1 MNHNS, CDR2 SASEGT. The CDR3 is 15 residues long. Here the CDR3 reads CASSEALDLPYEQYF. CDR3 in DNA: TGTGCCAGCAGTGAAGCGTTGGACCTGCCCTACGAGCAGTACTTC.

The V call is TRBV5-1, the J call TRBJ2-5; possibly TRBD2 for D (7 bases). CDR1 and CDR2 (germline): SGHRS, YFSETQ. V gave up 4 bases and J gave up 3 bases, with 16 bases separating them. CDR3 size: 15 residues. CDR3 nucleotide sequence: TGCGCCAGCAGCCTAGGGGGGGCCGCCGAAGAGACCCAGTACTTC. Amino acid sequence: CASSLGGAAEETQYF.

This clonotype was seen a handful of times. J is TRBJ2-1 and V is TRBV27; 8 nucleotides match TRBD1. Trimming took 5 bases from V and 1 from J; bases not matched to a gene: 4. CDR3 length equals 15 residues. CDR1 and CDR2 from the germline V gene are MNHEY and SMNVEV (reference sequence). The CDR3 DNA follows: TGTGCCAGCAGTCTCCGGGACAGGTCCTACAATGAGCAGTTCTTC. This codes for CASSLRDRSYNEQFF.

V gene TRBV6-5 combines with J gene TRBJ2-2; D not resolved. Germline CDR1 and CDR2: MNHEY and SVGAGI. This CDR3 region has 15 residues. Trimming shortened V by 7 bases and J by 5 bases, and 17 bases separated the two germline ends. The CDR3 loop is CASTTTVAGTGELFF. The CDR3 nucleotides are TGTGCCAGCACTACGACCGTAGCTGGGACCGGGGAGCTGTTTTTT.

This clonotype occurred a few times. The J gene is TRBJ2-1, the V gene TRBV25-1; TRBD1 is a possible D gene (7 bases). Looked up from germline, CDR1 is MGHDK and CDR2 is SYGVNS. The CDR3 extends over 17 amino acids. With 6 bases removed from V and 3 bases from J, the gap between germline ends came to 21 bases. DNA of the CDR3: TGTGCCAGCAGCCGCGGGGCAGGGGGGACGGACTACAATGAGCAGTTCTTC. Translating it yields CASSRGAGGTDYNEQFF.

V is TRBV29-1 and J is TRBJ2-1, with 14 bases that match TRBD2. After removal of 7 bases from V and 8 bases from J, the junction contained 10 bases not matched to a gene. Germline V gene sequence: CDR1 SQVTM, CDR2 ANQGSEA. CDR3 size: 15 residues. The CDR3 DNA reads TGCAGCGGGACGTCGACTAGCGGGAGGGCCGATGAGCAGTTCTTC. This translates into CSGTSTSGRADEQFF.

In this sample, this clonotype turned up a few times. V is TRBV20-1 and J is TRBJ2-3, with 8 positions matching TRBD2. Germline V gene lookup returns CDR1 DFQATT and CDR2 SNEGSKA (reference sequence). The CDR3 length is 13 residues. V lost 5 bases, J lost 4 bases, and 5 bases stayed unmatched. The CDR3 region has the DNA TGCAGTGCTTCCGGGACTAGATCAGATACGCAGTATTTT. Amino acid sequence: CSASGTRSDTQYF.

The chain combines TRBV3-1 with TRBJ2-5, with 11 bases matching TRBD2. Per the germline V gene, CDR1 is LGHDT and CDR2 is YNNKEL (reference sequence). The V segment lost 2 bases and the J segment 11 bases; nucleotides outside the gene matches: 10. CDR3 length: 15 amino acids. The DNA for the CDR3 is TGTGCCAGCAGCCAAAGACTAGCGGGATCGGTTGAGCAGTACTTC. It translates to CASSQRLAGSVEQYF.

The chain recombines TRBV12-3 or TRBV12-4 with TRBJ2-7; tentatively, D is TRBD1 (6 bases). Deletions cut 7 bases from V and 1 base from J, with 20 bases between. The CDR3 length is 16 residues. In DNA form, the CDR3 reads TGTGCCAGCAATTTCGGACAGATCACCAATTCCTACGAGCAGTACTTC. This gives the protein CASNFGQITNSYEQYF.

This rearrangement joins TRBV7-3 to TRBJ2-4; D gene ambiguous. The CDR3 is 15 amino acids. CDR1 and CDR2 from the germline V gene are SGHTA and FQGTGA. V was trimmed by 0 bases and J by 3 bases, leaving 9 bases between them. CDR3 region: CASSLTPSFKNIQYF. The CDR3 nucleotides are TGTGCCAGCAGCTTAACTCCAAGCTTCAAAAACATTCAGTACTTC.

The sample holds a few counts of this clonotype. V and J are TRBV5-6 and TRBJ2-2; TRBD1 is a possible D gene (6 bases). This CDR3 is built from 16 residues. V lost 4 bases, J lost 4 bases, and 17 bases lay in between. The germline gives CDR1 SGHDT, CDR2 YYEEEE. CDR3 coding DNA: TGTGCCAGCAGCCAGGAGTTGTTCAGGGGCACCGGGGAGCTGTTTTTT. Protein product: CASSQELFRGTGELFF. Combining the CDR3 with reference TRBV5-6 and TRBJ2-2 gives the whole variable domain DAGVTQSPTHLIKTRGQQVTLRCSPKSGHDTVSWYQQALGQGPQFIFQYYEEEERQRGNFPDRFSGHQFPNYSSELNVNALLLGDSALYLCASSQELFRGTGELFFGEGSRLTVL.